The entry below describes one T cell receptor (beta chain). The junction shows a germline mismatch at one end, possibly a read error. This sample was included in a study of early T cells in non-severe SARS-CoV-2 infection. About the study: Sequencing input comprised bulk RNA from unsorted whole blood; chain pairing was not available.

The TCR library protocol was used to attach unique molecular identifiers. These identifiers were attached to individual cDNA molecules. One entry per CDR3 protein results from TCRdb running MiXCR on the 5' RACE reads. The table lists more than 90,000 distinct CDR3 sequences, roughly 13% of them singletons. The length of the CDR3 is 15 residues. The sample consisted of whole blood. The chain is built from TRBV12-3 or TRBV12-4 and TRBJ1-6, with D perhaps TRBD1 (5 bases). The sequence derives from an adult who was a healthcare worker with PCR-confirmed SARS-CoV-2 infection or an uninfected control (not recorded which). The CDR3 here is CANSLYGQGGSPLHF. CDR3 nucleotide sequence: TGTGCCAACAGTTTATACGGGCAGGGTGGCTCACCCCTCCACTTT.